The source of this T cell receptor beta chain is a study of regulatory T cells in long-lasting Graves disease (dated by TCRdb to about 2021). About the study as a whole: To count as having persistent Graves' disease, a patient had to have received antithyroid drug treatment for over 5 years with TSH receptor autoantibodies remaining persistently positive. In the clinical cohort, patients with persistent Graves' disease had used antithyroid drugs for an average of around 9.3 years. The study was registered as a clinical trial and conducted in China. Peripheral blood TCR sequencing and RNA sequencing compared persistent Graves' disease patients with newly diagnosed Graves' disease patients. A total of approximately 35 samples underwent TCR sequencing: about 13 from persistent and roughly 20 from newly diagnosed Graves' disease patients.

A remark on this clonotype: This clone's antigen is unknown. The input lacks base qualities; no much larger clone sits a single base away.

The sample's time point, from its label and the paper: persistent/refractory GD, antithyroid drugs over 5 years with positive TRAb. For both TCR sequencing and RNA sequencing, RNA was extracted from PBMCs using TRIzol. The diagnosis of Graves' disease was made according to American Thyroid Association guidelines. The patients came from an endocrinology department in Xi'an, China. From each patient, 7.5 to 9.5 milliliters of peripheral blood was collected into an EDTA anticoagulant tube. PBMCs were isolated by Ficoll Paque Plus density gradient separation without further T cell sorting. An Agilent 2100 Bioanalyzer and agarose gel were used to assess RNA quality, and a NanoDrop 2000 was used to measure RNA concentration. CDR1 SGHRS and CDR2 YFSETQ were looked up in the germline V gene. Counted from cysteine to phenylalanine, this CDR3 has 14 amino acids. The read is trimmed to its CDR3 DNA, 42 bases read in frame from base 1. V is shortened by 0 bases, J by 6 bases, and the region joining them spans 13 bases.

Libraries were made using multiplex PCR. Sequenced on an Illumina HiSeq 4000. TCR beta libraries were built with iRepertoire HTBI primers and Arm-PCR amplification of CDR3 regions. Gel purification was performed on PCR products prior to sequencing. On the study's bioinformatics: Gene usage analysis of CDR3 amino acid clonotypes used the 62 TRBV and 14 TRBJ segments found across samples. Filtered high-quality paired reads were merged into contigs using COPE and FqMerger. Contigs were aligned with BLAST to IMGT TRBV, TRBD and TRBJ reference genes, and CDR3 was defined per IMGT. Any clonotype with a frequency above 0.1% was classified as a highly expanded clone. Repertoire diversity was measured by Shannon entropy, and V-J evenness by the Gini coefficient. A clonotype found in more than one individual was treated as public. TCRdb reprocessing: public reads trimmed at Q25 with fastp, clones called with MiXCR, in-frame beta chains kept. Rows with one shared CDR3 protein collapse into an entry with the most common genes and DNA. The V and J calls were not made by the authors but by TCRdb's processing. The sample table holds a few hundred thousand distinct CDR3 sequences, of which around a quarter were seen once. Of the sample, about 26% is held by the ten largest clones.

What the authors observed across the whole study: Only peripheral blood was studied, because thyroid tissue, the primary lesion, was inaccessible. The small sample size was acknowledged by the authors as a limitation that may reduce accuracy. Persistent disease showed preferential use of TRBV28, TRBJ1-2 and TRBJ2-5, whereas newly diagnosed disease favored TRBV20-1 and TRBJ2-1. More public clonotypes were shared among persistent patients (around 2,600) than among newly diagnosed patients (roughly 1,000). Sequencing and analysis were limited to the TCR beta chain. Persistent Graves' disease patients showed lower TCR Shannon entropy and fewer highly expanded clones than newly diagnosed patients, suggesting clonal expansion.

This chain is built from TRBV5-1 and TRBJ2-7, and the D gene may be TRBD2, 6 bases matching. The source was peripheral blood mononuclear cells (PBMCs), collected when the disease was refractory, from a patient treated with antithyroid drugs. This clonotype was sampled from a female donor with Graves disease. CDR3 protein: CASSLVGGITEQYF. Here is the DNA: TGCGCCAGCAGCTTGGTTGGCGGGATAACCGAGCAGTACTTC.